This TCR beta chain came from a study of beta chain features in type 1 diabetes. Study observations and caveats: When Type 1 diabetes patients were examined, their TCRB CDR3s proved moderately but significantly shorter in all four CD4+ subsets. There were fewer insertions and more deletions at the VDJ junctions of type 1 diabetes patients. Any PCR bias toward short templates would affect both groups alike.

Sorted populations were all over 95% pure. As to this clone: The antigen is unknown.

Expressed TCRB transcripts were sequenced because the isolated RNA had all been reverse transcribed beforehand. Measured with immunoSEQ multiplex PCR; TCRdb has only the in-frame clones, and not every one. The table includes roughly 300,000 clones, 14% detected once. Sequencing was performed on naive CD4+ T cells from blood. The source is a man aged 25-40 years with type 1 diabetes.

The CDR3 DNA follows: TGTGCCAGCTCGTTACAGGGGACCGCCTACGAGCAGTACTTC. Its protein product is CASSLQGTAYEQYF. J is TRBJ2-7 and V is TRBV18; TRBD1 aligns across 7 bases. Germline assignment: CDR1 KGHSH and CDR2 LQKENI. The CDR3 contains 14 residues. V lost 6 bases and J lost 2; bases outside the gene matches: 7.